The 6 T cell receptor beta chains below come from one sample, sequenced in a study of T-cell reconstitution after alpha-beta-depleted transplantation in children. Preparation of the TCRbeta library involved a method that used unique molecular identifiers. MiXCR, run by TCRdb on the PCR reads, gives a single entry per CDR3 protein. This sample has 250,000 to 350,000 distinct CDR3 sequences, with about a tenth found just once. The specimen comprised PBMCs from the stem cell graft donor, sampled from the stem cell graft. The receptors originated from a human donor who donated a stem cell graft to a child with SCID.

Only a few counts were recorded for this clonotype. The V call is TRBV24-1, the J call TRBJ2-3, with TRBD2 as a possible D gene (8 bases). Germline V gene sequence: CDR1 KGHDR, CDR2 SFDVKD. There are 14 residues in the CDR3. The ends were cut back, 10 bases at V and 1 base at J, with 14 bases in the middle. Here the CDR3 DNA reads TGTGCCACTAATAGCGGGACAGGCACAGATACGCAGTATTTT. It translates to CATNSGTGTDTQYF.

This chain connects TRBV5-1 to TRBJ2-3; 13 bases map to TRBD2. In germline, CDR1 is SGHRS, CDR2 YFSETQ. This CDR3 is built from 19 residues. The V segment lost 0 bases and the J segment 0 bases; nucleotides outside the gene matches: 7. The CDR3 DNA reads TGCGCCAGCAGCTTGGGACTAGCGGGGGGATTACCTAGCACAGATACGCAGTATTTT. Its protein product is CASSLGLAGGLPSTDTQYF.

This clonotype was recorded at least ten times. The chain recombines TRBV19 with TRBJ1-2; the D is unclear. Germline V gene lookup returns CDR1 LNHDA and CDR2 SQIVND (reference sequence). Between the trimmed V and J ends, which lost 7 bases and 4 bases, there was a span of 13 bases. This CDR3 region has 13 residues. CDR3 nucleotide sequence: TGTGCCAGTACCCTCGGCGTTCTCTATGGCTACACCTTC. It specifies CASTLGVLYGYTF.

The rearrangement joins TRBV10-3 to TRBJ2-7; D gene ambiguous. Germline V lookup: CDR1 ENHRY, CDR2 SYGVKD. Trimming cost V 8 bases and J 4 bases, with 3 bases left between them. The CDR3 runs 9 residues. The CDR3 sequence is CAIGYEQYF. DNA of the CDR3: TGTGCCATCGGTTACGAGCAGTACTTC.

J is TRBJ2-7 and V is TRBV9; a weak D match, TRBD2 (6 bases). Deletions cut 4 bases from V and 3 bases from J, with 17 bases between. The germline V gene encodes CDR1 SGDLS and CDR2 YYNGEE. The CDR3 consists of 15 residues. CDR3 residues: CASSPRGGQIYEQYF. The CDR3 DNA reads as TGTGCCAGCAGCCCGAGGGGAGGCCAAATCTACGAGCAGTACTTC.

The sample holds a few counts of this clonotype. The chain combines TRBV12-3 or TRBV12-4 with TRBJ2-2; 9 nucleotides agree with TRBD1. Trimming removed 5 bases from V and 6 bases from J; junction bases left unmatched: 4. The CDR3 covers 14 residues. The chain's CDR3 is CASSQQGASGELFF. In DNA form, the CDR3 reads TGTGCCAGCAGTCAACAGGGGGCGTCCGGGGAGCTGTTTTTT.